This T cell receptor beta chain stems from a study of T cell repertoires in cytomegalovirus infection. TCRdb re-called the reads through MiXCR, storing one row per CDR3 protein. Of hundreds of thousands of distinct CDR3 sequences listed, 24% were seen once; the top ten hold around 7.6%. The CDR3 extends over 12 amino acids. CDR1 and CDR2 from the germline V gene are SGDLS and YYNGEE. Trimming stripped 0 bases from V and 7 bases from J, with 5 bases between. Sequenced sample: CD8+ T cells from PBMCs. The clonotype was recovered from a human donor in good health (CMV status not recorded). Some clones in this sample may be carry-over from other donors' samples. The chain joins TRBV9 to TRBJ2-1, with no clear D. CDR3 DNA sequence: TGTGCCAGCAGCGTAGAGTCGAATGAGCAGTTCTTC. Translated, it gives CASSVESNEQFF. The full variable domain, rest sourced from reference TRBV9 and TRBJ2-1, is DSGVTQTPKHLITATGQRVTLRCSPRSGDLSVYWYQQSLDQGLQFLIQYYNGEERAKGNILERFSAQQFPDLHSELNLSSLELGDSALYFCASSVESNEQFFGPGTRLTVL.